Listed below are T cell receptor beta chains from one sample, sequenced in a study of response to subunit inactivated influenza vaccine. One entry per CDR3 protein, called by TCRdb with MiXCR from the RT-PCR reads. The sample has around 530,000 distinct CDR3 sequences; approximately 10% are singletons. The source was PBMCs from blood, collected on the day of vaccination. Receptors originate from a middle-aged man who received an inactivated influenza vaccine. CDR3s include the opening cysteine and the closing phenylalanine or tryptophan. D genes are given only for firm matches. Clone size is shown for a subset of rows, as once, few, many or a class of expanded clone.

J gene	clone size	D gene	V gene	CDR3 protein	CDR3 DNA
TRBJ2-3	few	.	TRBV30	CAWSMGTDTQYF	TGTGCCTGGAGTATGGGGACAGATACGCAGTATTTT
TRBJ2-3	.	TRBD1	TRBV12-3/TRBV12-4	CASSTGGRGDTQYF	TGTGCCAGCAGTACAGGGGGCCGAGGAGATACGCAGTATTTT
TRBJ2-6	few	.	TRBV5-4	CASRVHNGGANVLTF	TGTGCCAGCAGAGTCCACAATGGCGGGGCCAACGTCCTGACTTTC
TRBJ2-3	.	.	TRBV4-3	CASSHLALGAGTDTQYF	TGCGCCAGCAGCCATCTTGCCTTGGGGGCGGGCACAGATACGCAGTATTTT
TRBJ2-1	.	.	TRBV9	CASSPLGGAGNEQFF	TGTGCCAGCAGCCCCCTAGGGGGAGCGGGAAATGAGCAGTTCTTC
TRBJ2-2	few	.	TRBV12-3/TRBV12-4	CASSLEGATDTGELFF	TGTGCCAGCAGTTTGGAGGGGGCCACGGACACCGGGGAGCTGTTTTTT
TRBJ2-7	few	.	TRBV11-1	CASSLESAGYYEQYF	TGTGCCAGCAGCTTAGAGTCGGCGGGATACTACGAGCAGTACTTC
TRBJ1-2	.	.	TRBV7-9	CASSRTSREDGYTF	TGTGCCAGCAGCCGCACCTCCAGGGAGGATGGCTACACCTTC
TRBJ1-5	few	.	TRBV12-3/TRBV12-4	CASSPSSVNQPQHF	TGTGCCAGCAGTCCCAGTTCCGTGAATCAGCCCCAGCATTTT
TRBJ2-1	few	TRBD2	TRBV27	CASSLSRTSGRAPVEEQFF	TGTGCCAGCAGTTTAAGTCGGACTAGCGGGAGGGCCCCTGTTGAGGAGCAGTTCTTC
TRBJ1-2	few	.	TRBV28	CASSLAGTQYGYTF	TGTGCCAGCAGTTTGGCCGGGACTCAATATGGCTACACCTTC
TRBJ2-5	few	.	TRBV6-1	CASRAVPTQETQYF	TGTGCCAGCAGGGCAGTCCCAACTCAAGAGACCCAGTACTTC
TRBJ2-2	.	TRBD2	TRBV10-1	CASRLAGYWTGELFF	TGCGCCAGCAGACTAGCGGGATATTGGACCGGGGAGCTGTTTTTT
TRBJ2-3	few	TRBD1	TRBV3-1	CASSEAGGIADTQYF	TGTGCCAGCAGCGAAGCAGGGGGCATTGCAGATACGCAGTATTTT
TRBJ2-5	few	TRBD1	TRBV4-3	CASSQGEQGYETQYF	TGCGCCAGCAGCCAGGGAGAACAGGGGTATGAGACCCAGTACTTC
TRBJ2-5	many	TRBD1	TRBV7-6	CASNRQGVETQYF	TGTGCCAGCAATCGACAGGGGGTAGAGACCCAGTACTTC
TRBJ2-2	many	TRBD2	TRBV28	CASSPGLAGRSDTGELFF	TGTGCCAGCAGTCCCGGACTAGCGGGGAGGTCGGACACCGGGGAGCTGTTTTTT
TRBJ1-1	.	.	TRBV4-1	CASSQDRRRGFTEAFF	TGCGCCAGCAGCCAAGATAGGAGGCGGGGTTTCACTGAAGCTTTCTTT
TRBJ1-2	many	.	TRBV20-1	CSAREQTNYGYTF	TGCAGTGCTAGGGAACAGACTAACTATGGCTACACCTTC
TRBJ2-2	few	.	TRBV6-5	CASTSKGLNTGELFF	TGTGCCAGCACTTCGAAGGGACTGAACACCGGGGAGCTGTTTTTT
TRBJ2-2	many	.	TRBV7-9	CASSPWTGELFF	TGTGCCAGCAGCCCTTGGACCGGGGAGCTGTTTTTT
TRBJ1-3	few	.	TRBV18	CASSPRRGNGNTIYF	TGTGCCAGCTCACCACGCCGAGGAAATGGAAACACCATATATTTT
TRBJ2-7	few	TRBD2	TRBV6-2/TRBV6-3	CASSDRGAGGWYEQYF	TGTGCCAGCAGCGACCGCGGAGCGGGGGGCTGGTACGAGCAGTACTTC
TRBJ2-7	many	TRBD2	TRBV20-1	CSAAGLAGGILGEQYF	TGCAGTGCTGCAGGGCTAGCGGGGGGGATATTGGGAGAGCAGTACTTC
TRBJ1-1	few	.	TRBV29-1	CSVVQSMNTEAFF	TGCAGCGTGGTACAGAGTATGAACACTGAAGCTTTCTTT
TRBJ2-1	.	TRBD1	TRBV6-4	CASSSQGATYNEQFF	TGTGCCAGCAGCTCCCAGGGGGCAACATACAATGAGCAGTTCTTC
TRBJ2-3	.	.	TRBV20-1	CSASRSPRTDTQYF	TGCAGTGCTAGTAGGTCACCCCGCACAGATACGCAGTATTTT
TRBJ2-7	.	.	TRBV5-1	CASSLEAKRGYEQYF	TGCGCCAGCAGCTTGGAGGCCAAACGGGGCTACGAGCAGTACTTC
TRBJ2-2	.	TRBD2	TRBV20-1	CSATKTSGIVWGGELFF	TGCAGTGCTACCAAAACTAGCGGGATAGTCTGGGGCGGGGAGCTGTTTTTT
TRBJ2-5	.	.	TRBV11-2	CASSSGRPPQETQYF	TGTGCCAGCAGCTCGGGGAGGCCCCCCCAAGAGACCCAGTACTTC
TRBJ2-1	many	.	TRBV12-3/TRBV12-4	CASSFGRNNEQFF	TGTGCCAGCAGTTTCGGACGGAACAATGAGCAGTTCTTC
TRBJ2-1	many	.	TRBV12-3/TRBV12-4	CASSLTSSYNEQFF	TGTGCCAGCAGTTTGACTAGCTCCTACAATGAGCAGTTCTTC
TRBJ2-7	many	.	TRBV6-1	CASSTQQGIYEQYF	TGTGCCAGCAGCACCCAACAGGGTATCTACGAGCAGTACTTC
TRBJ2-1	.	TRBD2	TRBV29-1	CSVAHGGVYNEQFF	TGCAGCGTCGCCCATGGGGGGGTTTACAATGAGCAGTTCTTC
TRBJ2-3	many	.	TRBV10-3	CAISESSRYRAVKDTQYF	TGTGCCATCAGTGAAAGTTCCAGGTACAGGGCGGTGAAGGATACGCAGTATTTT
TRBJ2-7	many	TRBD2	TRBV6-2/TRBV6-3	CASSYSGTPGGGEQYF	TGTGCCAGCAGTTACTCTGGGACCCCGGGAGGTGGCGAGCAGTACTTC
TRBJ1-2	many	.	TRBV10-3	CATHQTGSNYGYTF	TGTGCCACGCACCAGACAGGTTCTAACTATGGCTACACCTTC
TRBJ2-3	many	TRBD2	TRBV7-8	CASSFLAGGSSDTQYF	TGTGCCAGCAGCTTCTTAGCGGGAGGGTCGTCAGATACGCAGTATTTT
TRBJ2-7	few	TRBD1	TRBV28	CASTPTGGISYEQYF	TGTGCCAGCACTCCGACAGGGGGGATCTCCTACGAGCAGTACTTC
TRBJ2-2	.	.	TRBV12-3/TRBV12-4	CASSRQGGITGELFF	TGTGCCAGCAGTCGCCAGGGGGGGATCACCGGGGAGCTGTTTTTT
TRBJ2-7	many	TRBD2	TRBV4-2	CASSQELAGLAYEQYF	TGTGCCAGCAGCCAGGAACTAGCGGGTCTCGCCTACGAGCAGTACTTC
TRBJ2-7	.	.	TRBV7-9	CASSLDGWRDEQYF	TGTGCCAGCAGCTTAGATGGTTGGAGGGACGAGCAGTACTTC
TRBJ2-7	few	TRBD2	TRBV29-1	CSVVPSGSAYEQYF	TGCAGCGTTGTCCCTAGCGGGAGTGCCTACGAGCAGTACTTC
TRBJ2-3	few	TRBD2	TRBV20-1	CSAMTSGGTDTQYF	TGCAGTGCGATGACTAGCGGGGGCACAGATACGCAGTATTTT
TRBJ2-2	many	.	TRBV6-5	CASSYGRNTGELFF	TGTGCCAGCAGTTACGGGCGAAACACCGGGGAGCTGTTTTTT
TRBJ2-1	many	.	TRBV29-1	CSGEPGPHEQFF	TGCAGCGGTGAACCGGGACCCCATGAGCAGTTCTTC
TRBJ2-4	few	TRBD1	TRBV11-1	CASSLRGLKVKETKNIQYF	TGTGCCAGCAGCTTAAGGGGGCTCAAAGTAAAAGAGACCAAAAACATTCAGTACTTC
TRBJ2-3	many	TRBD2	TRBV5-1	CASSPERGADTQYF	TGCGCCAGCAGCCCTGAGCGGGGGGCAGATACGCAGTATTTT
TRBJ2-5	many	TRBD2	TRBV12-3/TRBV12-4	CASSLLAGETQYF	TGTGCCAGCAGTTTACTAGCGGGAGAGACCCAGTACTTC